This T cell receptor (beta chain) appears in the sequencing data of a study of blood T cells in healthy people across ages. Next came a second PCR, run for roughly 6 to 11 cycles, which used a sample-barcoded 5' primer along with a J-beta primer mix. One entry per CDR3 protein, called by TCRdb with MiXCR from the 5' RACE reads. Of around 700,000 distinct CDR3 sequences in the sample, around a quarter were seen once. Per germline, CDR1 SQVTM and CDR2 ANQGSEA. The ends were cut back, 0 bases at V and 8 bases at J, with 7 bases in the middle. The CDR3 has 11 residues. These data were likewise used in another study, on T cells of mothers and their children.

The sequenced material came from blood. This sequence originates from a boy aged 5-17 years in good health. The V call is TRBV29-1, the J call TRBJ1-2, with unresolved D. This CDR3 is CSVEDLKGYTF. DNA of the CDR3: TGCAGCGTTGAAGATCTTAAGGGCTACACCTTC.